Reported below is one T cell receptor (beta chain). This specimen comes from a study of CD8 T cells in Susac syndrome. Turning to the study itself: When blood was drawn, the patients with Susac syndrome were therapy-naive, on corticosteroids, or on intravenous immunoglobulin alone.

RNA, at 0.5 to 1 ug, was reverse transcribed with random hexamers. An immunoSEQ multiplex PCR generated amplified TCR beta CDR3 products spanning 54 Vbeta and 13 Jbeta. TCRdb reprocessed the immunoSEQ multiplex PCR reads with MiXCR, giving one entry per CDR3 protein. Seen here are more than 150,000 distinct CDR3 sequences, 90% to 97% observed once, and the top ten hold more than 0.08%. Trimming removed 2 bases from V and 1 base from J, with 11 bases in between. CDR1 is GTSNPN and CDR2 is SVGIG in the germline V gene (reference sequence). This CDR3 has 14 amino acids. This sequence originates from a human donor with Susac syndrome. V gene TRBV30 combines with J gene TRBJ1-2; no reliable D call. Sequencing was performed on CD4+ T cells from PBMCs. The CDR3 here is CAWSHTPLNYGYTF. The DNA of the CDR3 is TGTGCCTGGAGTCACACCCCACTTAACTATGGCTACACCTTC.